This passage covers 26 T cell receptor beta chains from one sample sequenced in a study of blood T cell repertoires in COVID-19. Clones were read by immunoSEQ multiplex PCR, and TCRdb kept only the in-frame ones, dropping some. The data show some 75,000 clones, 90% seen once. The source material was peripheral blood. All receptors come from a human donor in a cohort sampled during active COVID-19.

The V gene is TRBV4-2, the J gene TRBJ2-3; D perhaps matches TRBD2 (6 bases). Germline V gene lookup returns CDR1 LGHNA and CDR2 YNFKEQ. The V end was cut by 1 base, the J end by 4 bases, with 12 bases between. The CDR3 is 15 residues long. CDR3 DNA sequence: TGTGCCAGCAGCCAAGTAACACTAGCTTCAGATACGCAGTATTTT. This gives the protein CASSQVTLASDTQYF.

The gene calls are TRBV6-5 and TRBJ1-5; the D gene is possibly TRBD1 (6 bases). The CDR3 totals 13 residues. V shed 2 bases and J shed 5 bases, with 7 bases lying between them. The germline CDR1 and CDR2 sequences are MNHEY and SVGAGI. In nucleotides, the CDR3 is TGTGCCAGCAGTTACGGGGGCTATCAGCCCCAGCATTTT. Translating it yields CASSYGGYQPQHF.

V gene TRBV6-5 combines with J gene TRBJ2-7; 9 positions match TRBD1. Trimming cost V 6 bases and J 3 bases; bases outside gene matches: 9. Looked up from germline, CDR1 is MNHEY and CDR2 is SVGAGI. CDR3 size: 15 residues. CDR3 loop: CASSLNRGLNYEQYF. The CDR3 DNA reads TGTGCCAGCAGCCTGAACAGGGGGCTAAACTACGAGCAGTACTTC.

The chain recombines TRBV30 with TRBJ1-5; a possible D gene is TRBD1 (5 bases). CDR1 is GTSNPN and CDR2 is SVGIG in the germline V gene (reference sequence). This CDR3 spans 15 amino acids. V was cut by 1 base and J by 2 bases, with 12 bases left in between. CDR3 in DNA: TGTGCCTGGAGTGCGGGGGGTATGGGCAATCAGCCCCAGCATTTT. Encoded protein: CAWSAGGMGNQPQHF. Supplemented by reference TRBV30 and TRBJ1-5, the full variable domain reads SQTIHQWPATLVQPVGSPLSLECTVEGTSNPNLYWYRQAAGRGLQLLFYSVGIGQISSEVPQNLSASRPQDRQFILSSKKLLLSDSGFYLCAWSAGGMGNQPQHFGDGTRLSIL.

The J gene is TRBJ2-2, the V gene TRBV19; 8 bases match TRBD1. The CDR3 sequence is 16 residues long. J lost 2 bases, V lost 7 bases, and 9 bases had no gene match. Germline CDR1 and CDR2: LNHDA and SQIVND (reference sequence). The CDR3 region is CASNPGTGINTGELFF. The CDR3 bases are TGTGCCAGTAATCCCGGGACAGGAATTAACACCGGGGAGCTGTTTTTT.

This clone was seen a single time. This chain uses TRBV5-1 with TRBJ1-5; D is unclear. V lost 2 bases and J 7 bases, leaving 13 bases between the germline ends. Germline V gene lookup returns CDR1 SGHRS and CDR2 YFSETQ. The CDR3 covers 14 residues. The CDR3 region is CASSLRGWRQPQHF. The CDR3 DNA is TGCGCCAGCAGCTTACGGGGTTGGCGACAGCCCCAGCATTTT.

The chain joins TRBV6-5 to TRBJ1-1, with D possibly being TRBD1 (5 bases). CDR1 MNHEY and CDR2 SVGAGI come from the germline V gene. The CDR3 has 14 amino acids. V gave up 5 bases and J gave up 3 bases, with 13 bases separating them. Written as DNA, the CDR3 is TGTGCCAGCAGTATTGATGGGGGGGACACTGAAGCTTTCTTT. Translated, it gives CASSIDGGDTEAFF.

The genes are TRBV4-2 and TRBJ1-2, with D uncertain. The CDR3 covers 17 residues. The ends were cut back, 1 base at V and 4 bases at J, with 19 bases in the middle. Germline loops: CDR1 LGHNA, CDR2 YNFKEQ. The chain's CDR3 is CASSQVPAQNLGYGYTF. CDR3 sequence (DNA): TGTGCCAGCAGCCAAGTCCCAGCCCAAAACCTAGGCTATGGCTACACCTTC.

This clone was seen only once. The V and J genes are TRBV3-1 (or the pseudogene TRBV3-2) and TRBJ1-2; maybe TRBD1 (6 bases). Per the germline V gene, CDR1 is LGHDT and CDR2 is YNNKEL (reference sequence). Trimming left V 8 bases short and J 4 bases short, with 11 bases between. The CDR3 extends over 12 amino acids. The CDR3 region is CASGGPRYGYTF. The DNA of the CDR3 is TGTGCCAGCGGGGGCCCTCGCTATGGCTACACCTTC.

J is TRBJ1-1 and V is TRBV12-3 or TRBV12-4; maybe TRBD1 (5 bases). The CDR3 extends over 13 amino acids. V was shortened by 10 bases and J by 5 bases, with 17 bases between the two germline ends. The chain's CDR3 is CATATLGGTEAFF. The CDR3, as DNA: TGTGCCACCGCAACATTGGGGGGGACTGAAGCTTTCTTT.

The chain has TRBV18 and TRBJ2-3; D ambiguous. The CDR3 sequence is 17 residues long. Germline-derived CDR1 and CDR2 are KGHSH and LQKENI. V lost 3 bases, J lost 0 bases, and 16 bases lay in between. CDR3 in DNA: TGTGCCAGCTCACCCCCCCCCGCGCACTCTAGCACAGATACGCAGTATTTT. Translating gives CASSPPPAHSSTDTQYF.

This chain's CDR3 is CASVRERGPTPDTQYF. CDR3 coding DNA: TGTGCCAGCGTTCGGGAGAGAGGCCCCACCCCAGATACGCAGTATTTT. The chain combines TRBV6-6 with TRBJ2-3; TRBD2 might be the D (6 bases). Germline V lookup: CDR1 MNHNY, CDR2 SVGAGI (reference sequence). V lost 8 bases and J 4 bases, leaving 22 bases between the germline ends. This CDR3 contains 16 residues.

The chain is built from TRBV3-1 (or the pseudogene TRBV3-2) and TRBJ1-3, with D possibly being TRBD1 (6 bases). The CDR3 contains 15 residues. V was clipped by 0 bases and J by 2 bases, with 8 bases between them. Germline CDR1 reads LGHDT; CDR2 reads YNNKEL (reference sequence). The CDR3 DNA reads as TGTGCCAGCAGCCAAGAGCGACAGGCTGGAAACACCATATATTTT. This sequence encodes CASSQERQAGNTIYF.

This chain uses TRBV18 with TRBJ2-5; tentative D call: TRBD1 (5 bases). Trimming stripped 2 bases from V and 4 bases from J, with 14 bases between. This CDR3 region has 15 residues. Germline V gene data show CDR1 as KGHSH and CDR2 as LQKENI. The CDR3 spells CASSPRQGSRETQYF. The CDR3 nucleotides read TGTGCCAGCTCACCAAGGCAGGGAAGTCGAGAGACCCAGTACTTC. The full variable domain, rest sourced from reference TRBV18 and TRBJ2-5, is NAGVMQNPRHLVRRRGQEARLRCSPMKGHSHVYWYRQLPEEGLKFMVYLQKENIIDESGMPKERFSAEFPKEGPSILRIQQVVRGDSAAYFCASSPRQGSRETQYFGPGTRLLVL.

The chain carries TRBV6-5 and TRBJ1-2; D gene ambiguous. CDR1 and CDR2 (germline): MNHEY, SVGAGI. The CDR3 covers 14 residues. Deletions cut 5 bases from V and 0 bases from J, with 10 bases between. The CDR3 sequence: CASSNTSPNYGYTF. CDR3 nucleotide sequence: TGTGCCAGCAGTAACACCTCCCCTAACTATGGCTACACCTTC.

This chain uses TRBV3-1 (or the pseudogene TRBV3-2) with TRBJ2-2, with a possible D match to TRBD2 (5 bases). V lost 5 bases, J lost 2 bases, and 15 bases lay in between. Per germline, CDR1 LGHDT and CDR2 YNNKEL (reference sequence). The CDR3 covers 16 residues. This CDR3 is CASSFGLALNTGELFF. The CDR3 nucleotides read TGTGCCAGCAGCTTCGGACTGGCTCTTAACACCGGGGAGCTGTTTTTT.

V usage is TRBV24-1 and J usage is TRBJ2-3, with 12 positions matching TRBD1. Per the germline V gene, CDR1 is KGHDR and CDR2 is SFDVKD. Trimming cost V 2 bases and J 4 bases; bases outside gene matches: 6. The CDR3 runs 17 residues. The CDR3 is CATSDSGTGGWADTQYF. DNA of the CDR3: TGTGCCACCAGTGATTCCGGGACAGGGGGCTGGGCAGATACGCAGTATTTT.

This chain uses TRBV7-8 with TRBJ2-1; D gene unclear. V gave up 5 bases and J gave up 10 bases, with 12 bases separating them. This CDR3 is built from 12 residues. The V gene's germline CDR1 is SGHVS and CDR2 FQNEAQ. This chain's CDR3 is CASSLPVGEQFF. Written as DNA, the CDR3 is TGTGCCAGCAGCCTACCGGTGGGCGAGCAGTTCTTC.

V and J are TRBV5-5 and TRBJ1-1; no clear D. Germline V CDR1 and CDR2: SGHKS, YYEKEE (reference sequence). V was trimmed by 6 bases and J by 0 bases, leaving 21 bases between them. There are 17 residues in the CDR3. The CDR3 here is CASINNPPGSMNTEAFF. The CDR3 nucleotides read TGTGCCAGCATCAATAACCCACCGGGGTCGATGAACACTGAAGCTTTCTTT.

V gene TRBV9 combines with J gene TRBJ2-6; TRBD1 matches at 7 bases. The V and J ends lost 4 bases and 0 bases, in that order; junction bases with no gene match: 10. This CDR3 has 18 residues. Per germline, CDR1 SGDLS and CDR2 YYNGEE. CDR3 amino acids: CASSPTGQLYSGANVLTF. DNA for the CDR3: TGTGCCAGCAGCCCAACGGGACAGCTTTACTCTGGGGCCAACGTCCTGACTTTC.

The V and J genes are TRBV7-6 and TRBJ2-7; TRBD1 matches 8 bases. The trim removed 2 bases at V and 7 bases at J, leaving 7 bases unmatched. The CDR3 totals 14 residues. Germline values: CDR1 SGHVS, CDR2 FNYEAQ. CDR3 in DNA: TGTGCCAGCAGCTTAACACAGGGGGGTGGGGAGCAGTACTTC. The encoded protein is CASSLTQGGGEQYF.

This clone has a single count. The J gene is TRBJ2-5, the V gene TRBV12-3 or TRBV12-4; tentative D call: TRBD2 (7 bases). This CDR3 spans 13 amino acids. The V end was cut by 2 bases, the J end by 7 bases, with 11 bases between. CDR3 amino acids: CASSLRGGGTQYF. As DNA, the CDR3 is TGTGCCAGCAGTTTACGAGGGGGGGGGACCCAGTACTTC.

This chain joins TRBV6-1 and TRBJ2-7; 7 bases agree with TRBD1. There are 14 residues in the CDR3. CDR1 is MNHNS, CDR2 SASEGT, per germline. Trimming took 1 base from V and 6 from J; bases not matched to a gene: 6. The CDR3 sequence is CASSEVAGGSEQYF. CDR3 bases: TGTGCCAGCAGTGAAGTTGCAGGGGGTAGCGAGCAGTACTTC.

The V and J genes are TRBV7-9 and TRBJ1-3, with TRBD1 matching 8 bases. The J segment lost 0 bases and the V segment lost 3 bases, leaving 10 bases of the junction unmatched. CDR3 length: 18 residues. CDR1 is SEHNR, CDR2 FQNEAQ, per germline (reference sequence). The CDR3 reads CASSFSGTGGFSGNTIYF. CDR3 bases: TGTGCCAGCAGCTTCTCCGGGACAGGAGGCTTCTCTGGAAACACCATATATTTT.

The V call is TRBV12-5, the J call TRBJ1-3, with 9 bases matching TRBD1. Trimming removed 2 bases from V and 2 bases from J; junction bases left unmatched: 4. CDR1 and CDR2 (germline): LGHNT, FRNRAP. This CDR3 is 16 amino acids long. The CDR3 DNA reads as TGTGCTAGTGGTTTGTCGACAGGGGGGGCTGGAAACACCATATATTTT. It is translated as CASGLSTGGAGNTIYF.

The V call is TRBV30, the J call TRBJ2-2; 11 bases fit TRBD2. The ends lost 4 bases at V and 5 bases at J; junction bases unmatched: 3. The germline CDR1 and CDR2 sequences are GTSNPN and SVGIG (reference sequence). The CDR3 consists of 14 residues. The CDR3 DNA sequence: TGTGCCTGGACCGGGACTAGCGGAACCGGGGAGCTGTTTTTT. This codes for CAWTGTSGTGELFF.